Sequencing of this T cell receptor beta chain was carried out in a study of T cell responses to AZD1222 COVID-19 vaccine. The ends were cut back, 3 bases at V and 2 bases at J, with 20 bases in the middle. Germline V gene sequence: CDR1 GTSNPN, CDR2 SVGIG (reference sequence). This CDR3 region has 17 residues. Produced via immunoSEQ multiplex PCR; TCRdb's table is partial and in-frame only. The profile shows about 140,000 clones, about 90% of them singletons. V is TRBV30 and J is TRBJ2-4, with D unclear. The input for sequencing was peripheral blood, taken on day 0 of AZD1222 vaccination. The TCR was taken from an adult in good health. CDR3: CAWSASRSQASKNIQYF. DNA for the CDR3: TGTGCCTGGAGCGCATCAAGATCCCAGGCGTCCAAAAACATTCAGTACTTC. The full variable domain, in which reference TRBV30 and TRBJ2-4 provide the parts outside the CDR3, is SQTIHQWPATLVQPVGSPLSLECTVEGTSNPNLYWYRQAAGRGLQLLFYSVGIGQISSEVPQNLSASRPQDRQFILSSKKLLLSDSGFYLCAWSASRSQASKNIQYFGAGTRLSVL.